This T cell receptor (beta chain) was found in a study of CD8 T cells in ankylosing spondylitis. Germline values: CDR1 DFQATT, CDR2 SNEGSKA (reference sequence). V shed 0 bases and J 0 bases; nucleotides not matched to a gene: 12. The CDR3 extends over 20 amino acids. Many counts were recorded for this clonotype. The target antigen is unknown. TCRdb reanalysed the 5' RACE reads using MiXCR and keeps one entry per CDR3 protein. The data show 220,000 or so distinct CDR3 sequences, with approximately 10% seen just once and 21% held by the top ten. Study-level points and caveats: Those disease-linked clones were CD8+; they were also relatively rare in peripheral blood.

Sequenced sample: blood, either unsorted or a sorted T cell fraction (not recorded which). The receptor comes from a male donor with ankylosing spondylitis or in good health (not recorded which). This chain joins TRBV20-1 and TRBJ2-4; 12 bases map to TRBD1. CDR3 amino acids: CSARDPIGGQGALAKNIQYF. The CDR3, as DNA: TGCAGTGCTAGAGATCCTATCGGGGGACAGGGGGCACTAGCCAAAAACATTCAGTACTTC.